This is a list of T cell receptor beta chains from one sample in a study of T cells in Graves' hyperthyroidism and ophthalmopathy. TCRdb fed the multiplex PCR reads into MiXCR, producing one record per CDR3 protein. Of 250,000 to 300,000 distinct CDR3 sequences in the sample, about an eighth were seen once. The sequencing sample was made of blood. These TCRs come from a woman aged 30 to 39 with Graves' hyperthyroidism that later progressed to Graves' ophthalmopathy. The CDR3 runs from the conserved cysteine through the conserved F or W. A D gene is named only where the DNA matches it firmly. Some rows mark clone size as missing; the rest say once, few, many or name a class of expanded clone.

V	D	size	J	CDR3	DNA
TRBV7-9	-	-	TRBJ2-7	CASSDNRDPNFYEQYF	TGTGCCAGCAGCGACAACCGGGACCCCAACTTCTACGAGCAGTACTTC
TRBV11-2	TRBD1	many	TRBJ2-2	CASSFGTEYTGELFF	TGTGCCAGCAGCTTCGGGACAGAATACACCGGGGAGCTGTTTTTT
TRBV12-3/TRBV12-4	TRBD2	-	TRBJ2-5	CASSWGLAGGPETQYF	TGTGCCAGCAGTTGGGGGCTAGCGGGAGGGCCCGAGACCCAGTACTTC
TRBV7-3	TRBD2	many	TRBJ2-2	CASSLGGDYTGELFF	TGTGCCAGCAGCTTAGGGGGGGACTACACCGGGGAGCTGTTTTTT
TRBV9	-	few	TRBJ2-1	CASSLLGGDEQFF	TGTGCCAGCAGCCTCTTAGGGGGAGATGAGCAGTTCTTC
TRBV7-2	TRBD1	many	TRBJ1-5	CASSGQGGSEPQHF	TGTGCCAGCAGCGGACAGGGAGGGAGCGAGCCCCAGCATTTT
TRBV11-2	-	many	TRBJ2-2	CASSLMVDTGELFF	TGTGCCAGCAGCTTAATGGTGGACACCGGGGAGCTGTTTTTT
TRBV11-2	-	many	TRBJ2-3	CASSLAVFSTDTQYF	TGTGCCAGCAGCTTAGCGGTCTTCAGCACAGATACGCAGTATTTT
TRBV20-1	-	-	TRBJ1-5	CSARDRQLEDQPQHF	TGCAGTGCTAGAGATCGGCAGTTAGAAGATCAGCCCCAGCATTTT
TRBV5-6	-	-	TRBJ2-2	CASSFLGLGGELFF	TGTGCCAGCAGCTTTTTAGGCTTGGGCGGGGAGCTGTTTTTT
TRBV4-2	TRBD1	few	TRBJ1-3	CASSQAGQGDLSGNTIYF	TGTGCCAGCAGCCAAGCGGGACAGGGGGACCTCTCTGGAAACACCATATATTTT
TRBV9	-	-	TRBJ1-1	CASSVGGENTEAFF	TGTGCCAGCAGCGTAGGGGGGGAGAACACTGAAGCTTTCTTT
TRBV6-2/TRBV6-3	-	few	TRBJ2-1	CASSYSNWNEQFF	TGTGCCAGCAGTTACTCCAATTGGAATGAGCAGTTCTTC
TRBV7-2	TRBD2	many	TRBJ2-5	CASSILAGGPQETQYF	TGTGCCAGCAGCATACTAGCGGGAGGGCCGCAAGAGACCCAGTACTTC
TRBV20-1	TRBD1	many	TRBJ2-3	CSADDRAATDTQYF	TGCAGTGCTGACGACAGGGCCGCCACAGATACGCAGTATTTT
TRBV28	-	many	TRBJ2-5	CASTPRGQEETQYF	TGTGCCAGCACTCCACGGGGGCAAGAAGAGACCCAGTACTTC
TRBV18	-	many	TRBJ1-2	CASSPPKVREGGYTF	TGTGCCAGCTCACCACCGAAAGTGCGGGAGGGAGGCTACACCTTC
TRBV7-3	-	-	TRBJ2-3	CASRPGGGPSRSTDTQYF	TGTGCCAGCAGGCCTGGGGGAGGCCCCTCCCGGAGCACAGATACGCAGTATTTT
TRBV11-2	-	many	TRBJ2-5	CASMSGLGEETQYF	TGTGCCAGCATGTCGGGACTCGGGGAAGAGACCCAGTACTTC
TRBV7-6	TRBD2	many	TRBJ2-5	CASSLAWASGEETQYF	TGTGCCAGCAGCTTAGCTTGGGCTAGCGGGGAAGAGACCCAGTACTTC
TRBV6-5	-	many	TRBJ2-7	CASSYSSEGGGYEQYF	TGTGCCAGCAGTTACTCGAGTGAGGGGGGGGGCTACGAGCAGTACTTC
TRBV9	TRBD1	few	TRBJ2-5	CASSVGGQGIQETQYF	TGTGCCAGCAGCGTAGGGGGACAGGGTATCCAAGAGACCCAGTACTTC
TRBV7-2	TRBD1	many	TRBJ2-2	CASSITGVRNTGELFF	TGTGCCAGCAGCATAACAGGGGTTCGAAACACCGGGGAGCTGTTTTTT
TRBV6-2/TRBV6-3	-	-	TRBJ2-7	CASSTAGLAGQGAVSQTYEQYF	TGTGCCAGCAGCACCGCCGGACTAGCGGGACAGGGGGCGGTCAGCCAGACCTACGAGCAGTACTTC
TRBV4-1	TRBD2	-	TRBJ2-5	CASSQEGGRSETQYF	TGCGCCAGCAGCCAAGAAGGCGGGAGGAGTGAGACCCAGTACTTC
TRBV9	-	many	TRBJ2-5	CASSVDVFEETQYF	TGTGCCAGCAGCGTAGATGTATTCGAGGAGACCCAGTACTTC
TRBV30	-	many	TRBJ1-2	CAWSGGGNYGYTF	TGTGCCTGGAGTGGCGGCGGCAACTATGGCTACACCTTC
TRBV6-1	-	many	TRBJ2-1	CASSEDLGLATYEQFF	TGTGCCAGCAGTGAAGATCTAGGATTAGCCACATATGAGCAGTTCTTC
TRBV4-2	-	once	TRBJ2-7	CASSQGSDTEPYEQYF	TGTGCCAGCAGCCAGGGTAGCGACACTGAGCCCTACGAGCAGTACTTC
TRBV9	-	few	TRBJ2-1	CASSVGRAVHNEQFF	TGTGCCAGCAGCGTAGGTAGAGCGGTCCACAATGAGCAGTTCTTC
TRBV24-1	-	many	TRBJ2-5	CATSDLETQYF	TGTGCCACCAGTGATTTGGAGACCCAGTACTTC
TRBV4-1	-	many	TRBJ1-5	CASSQVRDKDQPQHF	TGCGCCAGCAGCCAAGTCAGGGATAAAGATCAGCCCCAGCATTTT
TRBV20-1	-	many	TRBJ2-5	CSVQSERTQETQYF	TGCAGTGTACAGTCAGAGCGTACCCAAGAGACCCAGTACTTC
TRBV19	TRBD2	-	TRBJ2-1	CASSITSGRHSYNEQFF	TGTGCCAGTAGTATAACTAGCGGGAGGCACTCCTACAATGAGCAGTTCTTC
TRBV6-1	-	-	TRBJ2-1	CASSETREQFF	TGTGCCAGCAGCGAAACTCGGGAGCAGTTCTTC
TRBV27	-	many	TRBJ2-7	CASSPLETYEQYF	TGTGCCAGCAGTCCCTTAGAAACCTACGAGCAGTACTTC
TRBV4-3	-	few	TRBJ2-7	CASSQESGVSYEQYF	TGCGCCAGCAGCCAAGAATCCGGGGTTTCCTACGAGCAGTACTTC
TRBV6-1	TRBD1	many	TRBJ1-1	CASSSYRDRGPRTEAFF	TGTGCCAGCAGCAGCTACCGGGACAGGGGGCCGCGGACTGAAGCTTTCTTT
TRBV20-1	-	many	TRBJ2-7	CSASPIGIKNEQYF	TGCAGTGCTAGCCCGATAGGGATCAAAAACGAGCAGTACTTC
TRBV19	-	-	TRBJ1-1	CASSTDMNTEAFF	TGTGCCAGTAGTACAGATATGAACACTGAAGCTTTCTTT
TRBV3-1	TRBD2	many	TRBJ2-7	CASSLASGTYEQYF	TGTGCCAGCAGTCTGGCTAGCGGGACCTACGAGCAGTACTTC
TRBV5-8	-	many	TRBJ2-1	CASSLGTNTYNEQFF	TGTGCCAGCAGCTTGGGGACTAACACCTACAATGAGCAGTTCTTC
TRBV7-9	-	many	TRBJ2-5	CASSLPAGVDETQYF	TGTGCCAGCAGCTTACCCGCTGGCGTCGACGAGACCCAGTACTTC
TRBV3-1	TRBD1	many	TRBJ2-7	CASSAIQGAAYEQYF	TGTGCCAGCAGCGCAATACAGGGGGCGGCCTACGAGCAGTACTTC
TRBV5-1	-	many	TRBJ2-3	CASSSSRQATDTQYF	TGCGCCAGCAGCTCTTCTCGACAAGCCACAGATACGCAGTATTTT